Detailed here is one T cell receptor (beta chain). Trimming stripped 4 bases from V and 1 base from J, with 7 bases between. The CDR3 is 13 residues long. Germline V CDR1 and CDR2: LGHDT, YNNKEL (reference sequence). This sample was taken from a study of blood T cell repertoires in COVID-19. The data were produced by immunoSEQ multiplex PCR, yet TCRdb's version contains in-frame clones alone and is incomplete. The data contain 150,000 or so clones, 83% of them singletons. This chain connects TRBV3-1 (or the pseudogene TRBV3-2) to TRBJ1-1; D unresolved. Sequenced material: PBMCs or T cells enriched from blood (not recorded which). The origin of this receptor is a woman aged 50 to 60 in a cohort exposed to, infected with or recovered from COVID-19 (not recorded which). CDR3 DNA: TGTGCCAGCAGCCCGAGGGAGAACACTGAAGCTTTCTTT. Translation gives CASSPRENTEAFF.